This entry describes one T cell receptor beta chain. The data originate from a study of T cell changes during pregnancy in multiple sclerosis. Clones were read by immunoSEQ multiplex PCR, and TCRdb kept only the in-frame ones, dropping some. The data show about 89,000 clones, roughly 94% seen once. This specimen was peripheral blood, taken in the third trimester of pregnancy. The TCR sequence derives from a female donor with multiple sclerosis, enrolled in a pregnancy study.

The CDR3, as DNA: TGTGCCAGCAGCTGGGCTAGCGGGAGGTACGAGCAGTACTTC. This codes for CASSWASGRYEQYF. The V and J genes are TRBV5-4 and TRBJ2-7; 11 bases agree with TRBD2. This CDR3 spans 14 amino acids. V dropped 3 bases and J dropped 4; count of bases not matched to a gene: 3. From germline, CDR1 is SGHNT and CDR2 YYREEE (reference sequence).